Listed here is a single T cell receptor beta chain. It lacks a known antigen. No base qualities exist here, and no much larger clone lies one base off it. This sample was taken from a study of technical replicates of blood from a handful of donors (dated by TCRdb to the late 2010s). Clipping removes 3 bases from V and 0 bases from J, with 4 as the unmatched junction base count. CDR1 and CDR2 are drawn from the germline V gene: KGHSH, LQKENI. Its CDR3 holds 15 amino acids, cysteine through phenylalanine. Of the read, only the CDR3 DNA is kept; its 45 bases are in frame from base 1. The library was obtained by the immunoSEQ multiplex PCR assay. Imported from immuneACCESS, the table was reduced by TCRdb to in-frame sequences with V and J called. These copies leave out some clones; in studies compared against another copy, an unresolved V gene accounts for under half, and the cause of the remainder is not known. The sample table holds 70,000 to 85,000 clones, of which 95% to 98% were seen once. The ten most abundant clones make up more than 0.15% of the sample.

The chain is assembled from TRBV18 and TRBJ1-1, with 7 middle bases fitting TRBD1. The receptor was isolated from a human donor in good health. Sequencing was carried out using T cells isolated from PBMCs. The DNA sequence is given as TGTGCCAGCTCACCTAACAGGGGAATGAACACTGAAGCTTTCTTT. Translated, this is CASSPNRGMNTEAFF. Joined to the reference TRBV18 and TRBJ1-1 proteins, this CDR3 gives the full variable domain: NAGVMQNPRHLVRRRGQEARLRCSPMKGHSHVYWYRQLPEEGLKFMVYLQKENIIDESGMPKERFSAEFPKEGPSILRIQQVVRGDSAAYFCASSPNRGMNTEAFFGQGTRLTVV.